This entry lists 11 T cell receptor beta chains sequenced from one sample in a study of post-analysis software for immune sequencing data. Study results and caveats: With TRBV5-6, TRBV5-1 and TRBV20-1 included, about five TRBV segments were more frequent in patients than in controls.

For these receptors, no antigen is known. The TCR beta cDNA libraries carried unique molecular identifiers. TCRdb re-called the PCR reads through MiXCR, storing one row per CDR3 protein. This sample carries about 260,000 distinct CDR3 sequences, 30% to 45% of them seen once, and the ten largest clones take 4% to 6%. The sequencing sample was made of blood. The source of these receptors is a girl aged 10-17 years with multiple sclerosis.

V and J are TRBV3-1 and TRBJ1-5; D is possibly TRBD1 (6 bases). Trimming left V 2 bases short and J 4 bases short, with 15 bases between. The CDR3 spans 16 residues. Germline V gene data show CDR1 as LGHDT and CDR2 as YNNKEL (reference sequence). Here the CDR3 DNA reads TGTGCCAGCAGCCAATCACTGAGGGGGGGAAATCAGCCCCAGCATTTT. Its protein is CASSQSLRGGNQPQHF.

On this clonotype itself: A clone one base away is much larger, so this may be a read error. CDR3 DNA sequence: TGCAGTGCTAACCGCGACGGCCAGTATTTT. Translated: CSANRDGQYF. The chain recombines TRBV20-1 with TRBJ2-3, with D uncertain. V was cut by 4 bases and J by 12 bases, with 11 bases left in between. CDR3 length equals 10 residues. Germline-derived CDR1 and CDR2 are DFQATT and SNEGSKA (reference sequence).

Comments on this clonotype: A much bigger clone sits one base away, suggesting this may be a read error. The chain uses TRBV5-6 and TRBJ2-1; D might be TRBD1 (5 bases). The CDR3 spans 15 residues. V lost 0 bases to trimming and J lost 8 bases, with 15 bases between them. The germline V gene encodes CDR1 SGHDT and CDR2 YYEEEE. Here the CDR3 DNA reads TGTGCCAGCAGCTTGGTCGGCAGGGATATTGATGAGCAGTTCTTC. Translated: CASSLVGRDIDEQFF.

Only one count was recorded for this clonotype. The J gene is TRBJ2-2, the V gene TRBV18; D unresolved. Germline-derived CDR1 and CDR2 are KGHSH and LQKENI. CDR3 size: 15 residues. V lost 3 bases and J lost 1, with 9 bases in between. The DNA for the CDR3 is TGTGCCAGCTCACCGCAAGGGAAGAACACCGGGGAGCTGTTTTTT. As protein: CASSPQGKNTGELFF. The complete variable domain, with remaining parts taken from reference TRBV18 and TRBJ2-2, reads NAGVMQNPRHLVRRRGQEARLRCSPMKGHSHVYWYRQLPEEGLKFMVYLQKENIIDESGMPKERFSAEFPKEGPSILRIQQVVRGDSAAYFCASSPQGKNTGELFFGEGSRLTVL.

This clonotype was detected many times. V is TRBV5-1 and J is TRBJ1-2, with 10 bases matching TRBD1. The germline V gene has CDR1 SGHRS and CDR2 YFSETQ. The CDR3 consists of 17 residues. The trim removed 3 bases at V and 2 bases at J, leaving 10 bases unmatched. The DNA for the CDR3 is TGCGCCAGCAGCTCCAACCCGGCGGGACAGGGGAACTATGGCTACACCTTC. This sequence encodes CASSSNPAGQGNYGYTF.

The chain links TRBV20-1 to TRBJ2-2, with D possibly TRBD1 on 5 matching bases. CDR1 and CDR2 from the germline V gene are DFQATT and SNEGSKA (reference sequence). Trimming removed 5 bases from V and 4 bases from J, with 11 bases in between. This CDR3 contains 13 residues. CDR3 loop: CSAHTGFTGELFF. The CDR3 bases are TGCAGTGCTCACACAGGTTTCACCGGGGAGCTGTTTTTT.

This clonotype was found many times. V and J are TRBV6-5 and TRBJ2-7, with TRBD1 matching over 11 bases. V dropped 6 bases and J dropped 2; count of bases not matched to a gene: 6. This CDR3 is 15 amino acids long. Germline V gene sequence: CDR1 MNHEY, CDR2 SVGAGI. The CDR3 nucleotides are TGTGCCAGCAGCCAGGACAGGGGGCAGACCTACGAGCAGTACTTC. Translated, it gives CASSQDRGQTYEQYF.

At least ten counts were recorded for this clonotype. The rearrangement links TRBV7-9 to TRBJ2-1; TRBD2 agrees at 8 bases. Germline assignment: CDR1 SEHNR and CDR2 FQNEAQ (reference sequence). The CDR3 runs to 17 residues. V lost 5 bases, J lost 0 bases, and 9 bases stayed unmatched. The CDR3 protein is CASSPLSGGSSYNEQFF. The CDR3 nucleotides read TGTGCCAGCAGCCCCCTCTCGGGAGGGAGCTCCTACAATGAGCAGTTCTTC.

This clonotype was observed many times. The V call is TRBV19, the J call TRBJ2-1; D is possibly TRBD2 (6 bases). The CDR3 spans 12 residues. The germline V and J ends were trimmed by 8 bases and 7 bases, with 12 bases remaining between them. The germline CDR1 and CDR2 sequences are LNHDA and SQIVND (reference sequence). CDR3 coding DNA: TGTGCCAGTTCGGGACTTTCGAATGAGCAGTTCTTC. Translating gives CASSGLSNEQFF.

The chain recombines TRBV7-2 with TRBJ2-2, with 9 bases that match TRBD1. CDR3 size: 15 residues. The junction had 7 bases not matched to a gene; V was cut back by 5 bases and J by 6 bases. In germline, CDR1 is SGHTA, CDR2 FQGNSA. CDR3 loop: CASSPRDRAAGELFF. In DNA, the CDR3 is TGTGCCAGCAGCCCCCGGGACAGGGCTGCCGGGGAGCTGTTTTTT.

This clonotype was observed a handful of times. This CDR3 reads CSAARDSKGSPLHF. The CDR3 coding sequence is TGCAGTGCTGCCCGGGACAGTAAGGGTTCACCCCTCCACTTT. This sequence joins TRBV20-1 and TRBJ1-6; 7 bases are a match to TRBD1. The CDR3 contains 14 residues. Losses at the gene ends were 5 bases for V and 9 bases for J; bases not matched to a gene: 10. Germline CDR1 and CDR2: DFQATT and SNEGSKA (reference sequence).